Listed here are 24 T cell receptor beta chains from one sample, sequenced in a study of beta chain features in type 1 diabetes. Isolated RNA was reverse transcribed in full, so expressed TCRB transcripts were sequenced. Method: immunoSEQ multiplex PCR; TCRdb's copy keeps in-frame clones and lacks some. Of around 320,000 clones in the sample, less than 15% were seen once. Sample: central memory CD4+ T cells from blood. All receptors come from a man aged 25-45 years in good health.

The CDR3 coding sequence is TGTGCCAGCAGCCCGCGTCTAGCGGGAAAAGAGACCCAGTACTTC. This gives the protein CASSPRLAGKETQYF. The chain uses TRBV7-2 and TRBJ2-5, with TRBD2 identical over 9 bases. Germline V gene sequence: CDR1 SGHTA, CDR2 FQGNSA. This CDR3 is built from 15 residues. Trimming at V came to 5 bases and at J to 3 bases, leaving 7 bases not matched to a gene.

The genes are TRBV12-5 and TRBJ1-5; D is undetermined. The V gene lost 1 base and the J gene lost 0 bases, with 10 bases spanning the gap. Germline CDR1 LGHNT, CDR2 FRNRAP. The CDR3 runs 16 residues. The CDR3 is CASGLGVGSSNQPQHF. CDR3 coding DNA: TGTGCTAGTGGTTTGGGGGTCGGGAGTAGCAATCAGCCCCAGCATTTT.

This clone occurred a few times. The chain has TRBV19 and TRBJ1-2, with 8 bases that match TRBD1. V was clipped by 9 bases and J by 7 bases; unmatched bases: 16. Germline V gene data show CDR1 as LNHDA and CDR2 as SQIVND (reference sequence). This CDR3 is 15 amino acids long. The CDR3 DNA reads as TGTGCCAGCCGTGGACAGGGAAGGGGGTATAGTGGCTACACCTTC. Its translation: CASRGQGRGYSGYTF. The full variable domain, with the rest looked up from reference TRBV19 and TRBJ1-2, is DGGITQSPKYLFRKEGQNVTLSCEQNLNHDAMYWYRQDPGQGLRLIYYSQIVNDFQKGDIAEGYSVSREKKESFPLTVTSAQKNPTAFYLCASRGQGRGYSGYTFGSGTRLTVV.

The chain couples TRBV6-1 to TRBJ1-2; D is ambiguous. The CDR3 extends over 13 amino acids. CDR1 is MNHNS and CDR2 is SASEGT in the germline V gene. V lost 3 bases and J 8 bases, leaving 13 bases between the germline ends. CDR3 sequence (DNA): TGTGCCAGCAGTGATGGGGTCGCTGACGGCTACACCTTC. It is translated as CASSDGVADGYTF.

This clone was observed at least ten times. The chain uses TRBV5-1 and TRBJ2-2; the match to TRBD2 covers 7 bases. The CDR3 length is 15 residues. Looked up from germline, CDR1 is SGHRS and CDR2 is YFSETQ. V lost 0 bases to trimming and J lost 6 bases; unmatched junction nucleotides: 5. The CDR3 protein is CASSLVAGVAGELFF. For the CDR3, the DNA is TGCGCCAGCAGCTTGGTGGCGGGAGTCGCCGGGGAGCTGTTTTTT.

This clone was seen only a few times. The gene calls are TRBV20-1 and TRBJ1-1; the D is unclear. Germline V gene lookup returns CDR1 DFQATT and CDR2 SNEGSKA (reference sequence). The CDR3 totals 11 residues. V dropped 4 bases and J dropped 2 bases, with 5 bases sitting between them. The CDR3 DNA reads as TGCAGTGCTACAAGAAACACTGAAGCTTTCTTT. Translation: CSATRNTEAFF.

The J gene is TRBJ2-7, the V gene TRBV7-2, with 8 bases lining up with TRBD2. V gave up 4 bases and J gave up 4 bases; unmatched junction bases: 6. Germline CDR1 is SGHTA and CDR2 is FQGNSA. The CDR3 length is 14 residues. CDR3 bases: TGTGCCAGCAGCTCCCAGCGGGGGCGGTACGAGCAGTACTTC. Protein sequence: CASSSQRGRYEQYF.

Concerning this clone: Distinct nucleotide sequences in the sample also encode this CDR3. This chain links TRBV11-3 with TRBJ2-7; D uncertain. There are 12 residues in the CDR3. V shed 5 bases and J shed 0 bases, with 5 bases lying between them. The V gene's germline CDR1 is SGHNT and CDR2 YENEEA. In DNA form, the CDR3 reads TGTGCCAGCAGCCCTGACTCCTACGAGCAGTACGTC. Translating gives CASSPDSYEQYV.

This clone occurred a few times. V and J are TRBV7-2 and TRBJ2-1; D perhaps matches TRBD1 (5 bases). Trimming removed 4 bases at V and 9 bases at J, with 16 bases between. Germline V CDR1 and CDR2: SGHTA, FQGNSA. CDR3 length: 14 amino acids. Here the CDR3 DNA reads TGTGCCAGCAGCTATAGGGGCGGAATTGGTGAGCAGTTCTTC. Amino acids: CASSYRGGIGEQFF. The full variable domain, completed using reference TRBV7-2 and TRBJ2-1, is GAGVSQSPSNKVTEKGKDVELRCDPISGHTALYWYRQSLGQGLEFLIYFQGNSAPDKSGLPSDRFSAERTGGSVSTLTIQRTQQEDSAVYLCASSYRGGIGEQFFGPGTRLTVL.

This clone was observed many times. The gene calls are TRBV2 and TRBJ1-2; 11 bases agree with TRBD1. CDR1 and CDR2 from the germline V gene are SNHLY and FYNNEI. V gave up 6 bases and J gave up 11 bases; unmatched junction bases: 11. CDR3 length equals 14 residues. The CDR3: CASRQTRDRGVYTF. The CDR3, as DNA: TGTGCCAGCAGGCAAACCCGGGACAGGGGGGTTTACACCTTC.

This clone was recorded a few times. V and J are TRBV10-1 and TRBJ1-1; D unclear. Germline V gives CDR1 WNHNN, CDR2 SYGVQD (reference sequence). Trimming left V 10 bases short and J 9 bases short, with 6 bases between. The CDR3 runs to 8 residues. This CDR3 reads CAKTKAFF. CDR3 sequence (DNA): TGCGCCAAAACCAAAGCTTTCTTT.

Details on this clone: Different DNA sequences within this sample yield the same CDR3. Here the CDR3 DNA reads TGTGCCTGGAGTGTTCTCAATGAGCAGTTCTTC. Its translation: CAWSVLNEQFF. This chain joins TRBV30 and TRBJ2-1; D remains unclear. Germline CDR1 GTSNPN, CDR2 SVGIG (reference sequence). The CDR3 is made up of 11 amino acids. Trimming took off 0 bases at V and 6 bases at J, with 3 bases between the two ends.

The rearrangement joins TRBV4-1 to TRBJ1-5; D is unresolved. The V end was cut by 0 bases, the J end by 7 bases, with 13 bases between. CDR3 length: 15 residues. Germline-derived CDR1 and CDR2 are MGHRA and YSYEKL. Here the CDR3 reads CASSQDLRAAQPQHF. In DNA, the CDR3 is TGCGCCAGCAGCCAAGATCTACGGGCAGCCCAGCCCCAGCATTTT.

The genes are TRBV6-6 and TRBJ2-7; 8 positions agree with TRBD2. The germline V gene has CDR1 MNHNY and CDR2 SVGAGI (reference sequence). V was clipped by 8 bases and J by 3 bases; unmatched bases: 6. CDR3 length: 13 amino acids. CDR3 residues: CASSRGGHYEQYF. The CDR3 coding sequence is TGTGCCAGCTCTCGGGGGGGCCACTACGAGCAGTACTTC.

The gene calls are TRBV30 and TRBJ1-6, with a tentative D call TRBD1 (5 bases). Trimming shortened V by 6 bases and J by 7 bases, and 13 bases separated the two germline ends. This CDR3 is 13 amino acids long. Germline-derived CDR1 and CDR2 are GTSNPN and SVGIG (reference sequence). CDR3 sequence: CACRDSGNSPLHF. The CDR3 DNA is TGTGCCTGCCGGGACTCGGGGAATTCACCCCTCCACTTT.

This clone came up a few times. Here the CDR3 reads CASSQGGAFNYGYTF. CDR3 sequence (DNA): TGTGCCAGCAGCCAAGGAGGGGCCTTTAACTATGGCTACACCTTC. The chain combines TRBV14 with TRBJ1-2; D perhaps matches TRBD1 (5 bases). The germline V and J ends were trimmed by 1 base and 1 base, with 10 bases remaining between them. Germline CDR1 is SGHDN and CDR2 is FVKESK. The CDR3 consists of 15 residues.

This clone was picked up a small number of times. The chain recombines TRBV6-5 with TRBJ1-6, with D possibly matching TRBD1 (5 bases). The CDR3 consists of 15 residues. V was cut by 6 bases and J by 6 bases, with 15 bases left in between. In germline, CDR1 is MNHEY, CDR2 SVGAGI. CDR3 DNA: TGTGCCAGCAGCCGCGGGGCCCGCGTTAATTCACCCCTCCACTTT. It translates to CASSRGARVNSPLHF.

This clone appeared a few times. This chain links TRBV7-7 with TRBJ2-5, with a possible D match to TRBD1 (5 bases). CDR1 SSHAT and CDR2 FNYEAQ come from the germline V gene (reference sequence). The CDR3 is 13 amino acids. V was shortened by 5 bases and J by 5 bases, with 12 bases between the two germline ends. The CDR3: CASSRLQGETQYF. CDR3 bases: TGTGCCAGCAGCCGCCTCCAGGGCGAGACCCAGTACTTC.

This chain joins TRBV7-6 and TRBJ1-1, with D unresolved. The ends were cut back, 1 base at V and 6 bases at J, with 12 bases in the middle. Germline V lookup: CDR1 SGHVS, CDR2 FNYEAQ. This CDR3 contains 14 residues. The CDR3 nucleotides read TGTGCCAGCAGCTTAGTGCCGGCGGCCCCTGAAGCTTTCTTT. Protein sequence: CASSLVPAAPEAFF. Complete variable domain (other parts from reference TRBV7-6 and TRBJ1-1): GAGVSQSPRYKVTKRGQDVALRCDPISGHVSLYWYRQALGQGPEFLTYFNYEAQQDKSGLPNDRFSAERPEGSISTLTIQRTEQRDSAMYRCASSLVPAAPEAFFGQGTRLTVV.

The J gene is TRBJ2-3, the V gene TRBV28; D gene uncertain. Trimming stripped 6 bases from V and 8 bases from J, with 15 bases between. Germline lookup yields CDR1 MDHEN and CDR2 SYDVKM. The CDR3 spans 13 residues. CDR3 amino acids: CASSQASVGTQYF. CDR3 coding DNA: TGTGCCAGCAGCCAGGCCAGTGTTGGTACGCAGTATTTT.

The gene calls are TRBV4-2 and TRBJ2-1; perhaps TRBD2 as D (5 bases). Trimming removed 0 bases from V and 0 bases from J, with 15 bases in between. Germline CDR1 is LGHNA and CDR2 is YNFKEQ. CDR3 size: 18 residues. The CDR3 here is CASSQEGTATSSYNEQFF. CDR3 DNA: TGTGCCAGCAGCCAAGAGGGCACAGCTACTAGCTCCTACAATGAGCAGTTCTTC.

This clone turned up a few times. The chain links TRBV18 to TRBJ1-2, with D unresolved. Germline V CDR1 and CDR2: KGHSH, LQKENI. The CDR3 totals 16 residues. Trimming stripped 3 bases from V and 4 bases from J, with 18 bases between. This chain's CDR3 is CASSPIERVSGYGYTF. The CDR3 DNA reads as TGTGCCAGCTCACCGATCGAACGGGTATCGGGCTATGGCTACACCTTC.

This clone turned up a few times. The chain links TRBV18 to TRBJ2-5, with TRBD2 identical over 14 bases. J lost 3 bases, V lost 3 bases, and 3 bases had no gene match. This CDR3 region has 16 residues. CDR1 KGHSH and CDR2 LQKENI come from the germline V gene. The CDR3 reads CASSPGLAGGKETQYF. CDR3 DNA: TGTGCCAGCTCACCCGGACTAGCGGGGGGCAAAGAGACCCAGTACTTC.

This clone was seen repeatedly, ten times or more. The rearrangement links TRBV7-9 to TRBJ1-4; 8 bases align to TRBD1. V shed 5 bases and J 2 bases; nucleotides not matched to a gene: 4. CDR1 and CDR2 (germline): SEHNR, FQNEAQ (reference sequence). The CDR3 has 15 residues. CDR3 bases: TGTGCCAGCAGCCCCGGACAGGGCACTAATGAAAAACTGTTTTTT. It translates to CASSPGQGTNEKLFF.